Sequencing of this T cell receptor beta chain was carried out in a study of T-cell reconstitution after alpha-beta-depleted transplantation in children. Study-wide results and caveats: High day-60 TCRbeta diversity in some patients came from surviving recipient T cells and thymic progenitors. In patients about two months after transplant, alpha-beta T cells reportedly arose from several hundred expanded graft clones. Once a year had passed after transplant, T-cell counts and diversity came mostly from newly produced T cells.

TCRbeta library preparation incorporated unique molecular identifiers. From the PCR reads, TCRdb called clonotypes with MiXCR, one entry per CDR3 protein. This table holds about 830,000 distinct CDR3 sequences, roughly 15% found once. With 3 bases removed from V and 3 bases from J, the gap between germline ends came to 11 bases. CDR1 and CDR2 (germline): LNHDA, SQIVND (reference sequence). The CDR3 length is 14 residues. This clonotype was recorded many times. Its antigen remains unknown. This receptor was identified in a male patient younger than 18 who had a stem cell transplant for acute lymphoblastic leukemia, so the T cells may come from the graft donor. The sample was PBMCs, mostly from graft donor cells, taken 360 days after TCRalphabeta/CD19-depleted stem cell transplant. The V gene is TRBV19, the J gene TRBJ1-1; the D gene is possibly TRBD1 (6 bases). The CDR3 protein is CASSIETGHTEAFF. In nucleotides, the CDR3 is TGTGCCAGTAGTATCGAGACAGGTCACACTGAAGCTTTCTTT.